This TCR beta chain was captured by sequencing in a study of T cells in Graves' hyperthyroidism and ophthalmopathy. Study results and caveats: Ophthalmopathy and stable hyperthyroidism were told apart by a 13 V-J model. Also found in blood were most expanded thyroid clonotypes above 0.001.

Remarks on this clonotype: Its antigen remains unidentified.

Amplification yielded TCR beta CDR3 regions, with RNA transcripts as the source. The study used the HTBI primer set for a first-round RT-PCR of the TCR CDR3. TCRdb fed the multiplex PCR reads into MiXCR, producing one record per CDR3 protein. The sample records approximately 710,000 distinct CDR3 sequences, about 18% being singletons. Germline CDR1 and CDR2: KGHSH and LQKENI. This CDR3 has 16 amino acids. J was trimmed by 5 bases and V by 4 bases; bases with no gene match: 10. Sequencing input: blood. This chain uses TRBV18 with TRBJ2-7, with TRBD2 matching over 11 bases. The receptor comes from a man in his forties or fifties with Graves' hyperthyroidism. The CDR3 spells CASSLQTSGIFHEQYF. The CDR3, as DNA: TGTGCCAGCTCACTACAGACTAGCGGGATTTTCCACGAGCAGTACTTC.